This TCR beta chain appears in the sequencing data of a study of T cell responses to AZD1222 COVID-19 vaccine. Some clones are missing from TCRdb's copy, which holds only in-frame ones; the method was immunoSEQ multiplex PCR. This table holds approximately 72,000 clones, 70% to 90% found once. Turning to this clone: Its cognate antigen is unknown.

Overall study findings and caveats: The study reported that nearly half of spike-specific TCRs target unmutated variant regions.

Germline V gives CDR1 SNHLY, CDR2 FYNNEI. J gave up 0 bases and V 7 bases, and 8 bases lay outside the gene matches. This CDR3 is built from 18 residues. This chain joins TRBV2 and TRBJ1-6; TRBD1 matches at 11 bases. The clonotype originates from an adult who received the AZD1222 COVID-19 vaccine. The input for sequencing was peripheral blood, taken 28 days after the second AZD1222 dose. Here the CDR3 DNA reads TGTGCCAGCAACACCGGGACAGGGGGAAGCTCCTATAATTCACCCCTCCACTTT. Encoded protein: CASNTGTGGSSYNSPLHF. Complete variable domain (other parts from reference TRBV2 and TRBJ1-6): EPEVTQTPSHQVTQMGQEVILRCVPISNHLYFYWYRQILGQKVEFLVSFYNNEISEKSEIFDDQFSVERPDGSNFTLKIRSTKLEDSAMYFCASNTGTGGSSYNSPLHFGNGTRLTVT.